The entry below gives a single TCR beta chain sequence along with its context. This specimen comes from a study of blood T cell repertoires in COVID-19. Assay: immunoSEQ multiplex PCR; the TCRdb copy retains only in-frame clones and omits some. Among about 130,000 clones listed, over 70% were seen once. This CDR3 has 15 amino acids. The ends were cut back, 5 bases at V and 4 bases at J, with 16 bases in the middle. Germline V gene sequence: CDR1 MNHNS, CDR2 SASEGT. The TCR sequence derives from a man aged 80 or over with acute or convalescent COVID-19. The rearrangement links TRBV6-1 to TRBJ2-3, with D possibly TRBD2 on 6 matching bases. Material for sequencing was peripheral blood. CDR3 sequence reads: CASSKTRPGADTQYF. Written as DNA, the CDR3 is TGTGCCAGCAGTAAGACTAGGCCCGGGGCAGATACGCAGTATTTT.